Below, 27 T cell receptor beta chains from the same sample are listed, as sequenced in a study of T cell changes during pregnancy in multiple sclerosis. Here immunoSEQ multiplex PCR was the method, and the copy in TCRdb shows in-frame clones only, minus some. Of some 66,000 clones listed, roughly 90% are singletons. The sample was CD8+ T cells from peripheral blood mononuclear cells, taken before pregnancy. These receptors were collected from a female donor with multiple sclerosis, enrolled in a pregnancy study.

In this sample, this clone turned up once. The V and J genes are TRBV29-1 and TRBJ2-1, with 8 bases lining up with TRBD1. The length of the CDR3 is 15 residues. After removal of 4 bases from V and 4 bases from J, the junction contained 9 bases not matched to a gene. The germline gives CDR1 SQVTM, CDR2 ANQGSEA. In DNA, the CDR3 is TGCAGCGTTGCAGGGGGCATACAGCCGTACAATGAGCAGTTCTTC. Translation gives CSVAGGIQPYNEQFF.

V gene TRBV5-6 combines with J gene TRBJ2-7, with a weak D call TRBD2 (5 bases). The CDR3 runs 13 residues. Germline loops: CDR1 SGHDT, CDR2 YYEEEE. Deletions cut 2 bases from V and 5 bases from J, with 11 bases between. In DNA form, the CDR3 reads TGTGCCAGCAGCTTTCGGGGTGAGGACGAGCAGTACTTC. It yields the protein CASSFRGEDEQYF. The full variable domain, in which reference TRBV5-6 and TRBJ2-7 provide the parts outside the CDR3, is DAGVTQSPTHLIKTRGQQVTLRCSPKSGHDTVSWYQQALGQGPQFIFQYYEEEERQRGNFPDRFSGHQFPNYSSELNVNALLLGDSALYLCASSFRGEDEQYFGPGTRLTVT.

V gene TRBV27 combines with J gene TRBJ1-1, with 8 bases lining up with TRBD1. Germline trimming cut 5 bases from V and 6 bases from J; bases unmatched to any gene: 8. CDR3 length equals 14 residues. From germline, CDR1 is MNHEY and CDR2 SMNVEV (reference sequence). The DNA for the CDR3 is TGTGCCAGCAGTCAGACAGGGGTATTGGCTGAAGCTTTCTTT. Its translation: CASSQTGVLAEAFF.

This sequence joins TRBV7-3 and TRBJ2-5, with 16 nucleotides matching TRBD2. CDR3 length: 18 residues. Germline V lookup: CDR1 SGHTA, CDR2 FQGTGA. V trimming: 5 bases; J trimming: 3 bases; junction bases outside the gene matches: 9. As DNA, the CDR3 is TGTGCCAGCAGCCACAGCTCCGGGACTAGCGGGGGGGAAGAGACCCAGTACTTC. Its protein is CASSHSSGTSGGEETQYF.

The rearrangement uses TRBV9 and TRBJ1-2; the match to TRBD1 covers 7 bases. Trimming at V came to 6 bases and at J to 8 bases, leaving 16 bases not matched to a gene. The CDR3 runs to 15 residues. Germline V gene sequence: CDR1 SGDLS, CDR2 YYNGEE. The chain's CDR3 is CASTGGDSHREGYTF. CDR3 coding DNA: TGTGCCAGCACGGGGGGGGACAGCCACCGGGAGGGCTACACCTTC.

This chain links TRBV21-1 with TRBJ1-6; TRBD1 was called by the table and not checked on the DNA. TRBV21-1 is labeled a pseudogene. CDR3 length: 15 amino acids. DNA of the CDR3: TGTGCCAGCAGCAAAACAGCCTCCTATAATTCACCCCTCCACTTT. It encodes CASSKTASYNSPLHF.

The chain carries TRBV6-5 and TRBJ2-3; tentatively, D is TRBD2 (6 bases). This CDR3 spans 15 amino acids. CDR1 is MNHEY, CDR2 SVGAGI, per germline. Between the trimmed V and J ends, which lost 6 bases and 0 bases, there was a span of 13 bases. CDR3 in DNA: TGTGCCAGCAGCTCAGTTCGGGGGAGCACAGATACGCAGTATTTT. It translates to CASSSVRGSTDTQYF.

The V gene is TRBV7-8, the J gene TRBJ2-5, with 11 bases identical to TRBD1. CDR3 length: 14 residues. The germline CDR1 and CDR2 sequences are SGHVS and FQNEAQ. Unmatched junction bases numbered 5, after V lost 6 bases and J lost 5 bases. The DNA for the CDR3 is TGTGCCAGCAGGGACAGGGGGCGAGGGGAGACCCAGTACTTC. Its protein is CASRDRGRGETQYF.

The V and J genes are TRBV6-6 and TRBJ1-1; no firm D call. The length of the CDR3 is 14 residues. With 0 bases removed from V and 4 bases from J, the gap between germline ends came to 9 bases. The germline gives CDR1 MNHNY, CDR2 SVGAGI (reference sequence). The CDR3, as DNA: TGTGCCAGCAGTTACTCGAGTGCGTTCACTGAAGCTTTCTTT. It codes for CASSYSSAFTEAFF.

The chain is built from TRBV9 and TRBJ2-1, with D perhaps matching TRBD2 (6 bases). Trimming removed 4 bases from V and 8 bases from J, with 22 bases in between. This CDR3 spans 16 amino acids. Per germline, CDR1 SGDLS and CDR2 YYNGEE. CDR3 sequence: CASSLTGTGVFDEQFF. CDR3 in DNA: TGTGCCAGCAGCTTAACCGGGACTGGAGTGTTCGATGAGCAGTTCTTC.

This chain connects TRBV13 to TRBJ2-1; 11 bases are shared with TRBD2. The germline V gene has CDR1 PRHDT and CDR2 FYEKMQ (reference sequence). Trimming at V came to 3 bases and at J to 9 bases, leaving 10 bases not matched to a gene. The CDR3 runs to 16 residues. The CDR3 DNA reads TGTGCCAGCAGCTTTAGCGGGGGGGCCGAGGACGCTGAGCAGTTCTTC. Protein product: CASSFSGGAEDAEQFF.

About this clone: Other DNA sequences in this specimen translate into the identical CDR3. The rearrangement links TRBV4-1 to TRBJ1-1; 10 nucleotides agree with TRBD1. Germline V gene sequence: CDR1 MGHRA, CDR2 YSYEKL. The V gene end was trimmed by 1 base and the J gene end by 3 bases; junction bases not matched to a gene: 2. CDR3 length: 15 residues. This chain's CDR3 is CASSQAGTGDTEAFF. The CDR3 region has the DNA TGCGCCAGCAGCCAAGCTGGGACAGGGGACACTGAAGCTTTCTTT.

This clone was seen more than once but under ten times. The chain carries TRBV19 and TRBJ1-2; TRBD1 might be the D (6 bases). The V end was cut by 7 bases, the J end by 4 bases, with 13 bases between. Germline CDR1 LNHDA, CDR2 SQIVND (reference sequence). The CDR3 covers 13 residues. The CDR3 DNA reads as TGTGCCAGTACCCGTACAGGGTCCTATGGCTACACCTTC. Encoded protein: CASTRTGSYGYTF.

The chain recombines TRBV6-5 with TRBJ1-5; 7 bases are a match to TRBD1. Germline CDR1 and CDR2: MNHEY and SVGAGI. The CDR3 runs 14 residues. Germline trimming cut 5 bases from V and 5 bases from J; bases unmatched to any gene: 6. The CDR3 sequence is CASSGLGTDQPQHF. The CDR3 nucleotides read TGTGCCAGCAGTGGACTGGGGACAGATCAGCCCCAGCATTTT.

The J gene is TRBJ2-3, the V gene TRBV11-2, with D possibly TRBD2 on 6 matching bases. CDR3 length: 16 residues. Deletions cut 5 bases from V and 2 bases from J, with 17 bases between. CDR1 is SGHAT and CDR2 is FQNNGV in the germline V gene. The CDR3 sequence: CASSPPLAGLTDTQYF. The DNA for the CDR3 is TGTGCCAGCAGCCCACCGCTGGCGGGGCTCACAGATACGCAGTATTTT.

The V and J genes are TRBV5-6 and TRBJ2-7; D call uncertain. CDR1 is SGHDT and CDR2 is YYEEEE in the germline V gene. The germline V and J ends were trimmed by 0 bases and 6 bases, with 10 bases remaining between them. This CDR3 comprises 13 residues. The CDR3 sequence is CASSLGQSPEQYF. CDR3 coding DNA: TGTGCCAGCAGCTTGGGACAAAGTCCCGAGCAGTACTTC.

The genes are TRBV6-5 and TRBJ2-7, with D possibly being TRBD1 (6 bases). CDR3 length: 15 residues. V was clipped by 6 bases and J by 4 bases, with 19 bases between them. CDR1 MNHEY and CDR2 SVGAGI come from the germline V gene. In nucleotides, the CDR3 is TGTGCCAGCAGCTACACCCGGGACAACACTTACGAGCAGTACTTC. Encoded protein: CASSYTRDNTYEQYF.

The V gene is TRBV19, the J gene TRBJ2-1; D is possibly TRBD2 (5 bases). CDR3 length: 12 residues. The germline V gene has CDR1 LNHDA and CDR2 SQIVND (reference sequence). The CDR3 is CGVGGPYNEQFF. CDR3 coding DNA: TGTGGTGTAGGAGGCCCCTACAATGAGCAGTTCTTC.

In DNA, the CDR3 is TGTGCCAGCAGCCACCCGGGGACTAGCGGGGGGAGCACAGATACGCAGTATTTT. Its translation is CASSHPGTSGGSTDTQYF. The rearrangement links TRBV7-6 to TRBJ2-3, with 15 bases matching TRBD2. With 5 bases clipped from V and 0 bases from J, the junction kept 6 bases outside the gene matches. Germline V lookup: CDR1 SGHVS, CDR2 FNYEAQ. The CDR3 has 18 residues.

Concerning this clone itself: The same CDR3 also results from other DNA sequences found in this sample. The V gene is TRBV11-2, the J gene TRBJ2-5, with D possibly being TRBD2 (6 bases). The germline V and J ends were trimmed by 3 bases and 4 bases, with 9 bases remaining between them. The germline V gene has CDR1 SGHAT and CDR2 FQNNGV. This CDR3 has 13 residues. Here the CDR3 reads CASSLGGGETQYF. CDR3 sequence (DNA): TGTGCCAGCAGCTTGGGGGGAGGAGAGACCCAGTACTTC.

The chain uses TRBV6-1 and TRBJ1-4; 7 bases are a match to TRBD1. Germline V gene sequence: CDR1 MNHNS, CDR2 SASEGT. V lost 6 bases and J lost 8; bases outside the gene matches: 12. This CDR3 spans 15 amino acids. The DNA for the CDR3 is TGTGCCAGCAGAGTGCCAGGGGGGCCTAGGGAAAAACTGTTTTTT. Protein: CASRVPGGPREKLFF.

The genes are TRBV6-1 and TRBJ2-7; D is unclear. This CDR3 spans 15 amino acids. The germline V gene has CDR1 MNHNS and CDR2 SASEGT. V lost 8 bases to trimming and J lost 0 bases, with 17 bases between them. The CDR3, as DNA: TGTGCCAGCCCTCCCGACGGAAGGAGCTCCTACGAGCAGTACTTC. It yields the protein CASPPDGRSSYEQYF.

This chain joins TRBV14 and TRBJ1-3; the D is unclear. The germline CDR1 and CDR2 sequences are SGHDN and FVKESK. With 4 bases removed from V and 0 bases from J, the gap between germline ends came to 10 bases. The length of the CDR3 is 15 residues. CDR3 DNA: TGTGCCAGCAGCCCCAGTCACAGCTCTGGAAACACCATATATTTT. This encodes CASSPSHSSGNTIYF.

This chain connects TRBV13 to TRBJ2-7; D is unclear. CDR3 length: 13 residues. In germline, CDR1 is PRHDT, CDR2 FYEKMQ (reference sequence). With 6 bases removed from V and 4 bases from J, the gap between germline ends came to 13 bases. This CDR3 is CASSSVLLYEQYF. CDR3 in DNA: TGTGCCAGCAGTTCCGTCCTCCTTTACGAGCAGTACTTC.

The chain carries TRBV5-1 and TRBJ1-1; 11 nucleotides agree with TRBD1. V lost 3 bases, J lost 4 bases, and 5 bases stayed unmatched. The CDR3 totals 15 residues. The V gene's germline CDR1 is SGHRS and CDR2 YFSETQ. The CDR3 region has the DNA TGCGCCAGCAGCTACGGACAGGGGGCGAGCACTGAAGCTTTCTTT. This translates into CASSYGQGASTEAFF.

Only one count was recorded for this clone. The chain recombines TRBV30 with TRBJ1-2; the match to TRBD1 covers 9 bases. Germline V lookup: CDR1 GTSNPN, CDR2 SVGIG (reference sequence). The ends lost 1 base at V and 0 bases at J; junction bases unmatched: 9. This CDR3 comprises 17 residues. This CDR3 reads CAWSGTGAQNTNYGYTF. CDR3 nucleotide sequence: TGTGCCTGGAGTGGGACAGGGGCACAGAACACTAACTATGGCTACACCTTC.

The rearrangement uses TRBV6-1 and TRBJ1-1; D is ambiguous. This CDR3 spans 14 amino acids. The germline gives CDR1 MNHNS, CDR2 SASEGT. Trimming stripped 6 bases from V and 4 bases from J, with 15 bases between. In DNA, the CDR3 is TGTGCCAGCAGCGCCGGGAGGGTCGTCACTGAAGCTTTCTTT. This translates into CASSAGRVVTEAFF.